This TCR beta chain was captured in a study of T cells in Graves' hyperthyroidism and ophthalmopathy. Study-wide context: The authors collected peripheral blood at initial diagnosis, before any treatment.

Trimming cost V 1 base and J 5 bases; bases outside gene matches: 7. CDR1 is SQVTM and CDR2 is ANQGSEA in the germline V gene. The CDR3 runs 14 residues. The investigators amplified TCR beta CDR3 regions from RNA transcripts. First-round RT-PCR of the TCR CDR3 relied on the HTBI primer set. TCRdb analysed the multiplex PCR reads with MiXCR anew, one entry per CDR3 protein. The data hold fewer than 800,000 distinct CDR3 sequences, with 15% to 20% observed a single time. Material: blood. This chain connects TRBV29-1 to TRBJ2-5, with 7 bases matching TRBD2. The sequence derives from a man between 18 and 29 years old with Graves' hyperthyroidism. The CDR3 reads CSVEGEGYGETQYF. CDR3 in DNA: TGCAGCGTTGAAGGGGAGGGGTACGGGGAGACCCAGTACTTC.